These T cell receptor beta chains were read from a single sample in a study of cytomegalovirus exposure and HLA in healthy donors. Assay used: immunoSEQ multiplex PCR; TCRdb lists only in-frame clones, some missing. The sample records about 140,000 clones, approximately 80% being singletons. The specimen was PBMCs. All receptors come from a female donor in good health and CMV-seronegative. The CDR3 runs from the conserved cysteine through the conserved F or W. Fields, in order: V gene, D gene, clone size, J gene, CDR3 DNA, CDR3 protein. D genes are given only for firm matches. A clone size is listed for some rows: how often the clone was seen (once, few, many), or a class if it is expanded.

>TRBV7-3|TRBD1|.|TRBJ2-2
TGTGCCAGCAGGCGACAGGGGACCGGGGAGCTGTTTTTT
CASRRQGTGELFF
>TRBV2|.|few|TRBJ1-5
TGTGCCAGTAGCGACGATAGCAATCAGCCCCAGCATTTT
CASSDDSNQPQHF
>TRBV7-2|.|.|TRBJ1-2
TGTGCCAGCAGCCCAGGACAGAGGAACTATGGCTACACCTTC
CASSPGQRNYGYTF
>TRBV5-1|TRBD2|once|TRBJ2-1
TGCGCCAGCAGCCGTAGCGGGAGCTCCTACAATGAGCAGTTCTTC
CASSRSGSSYNEQFF
>TRBV7-9|.|few|TRBJ1-5
TGTGCCAGCAGCTTTGACAGAAATCAGCCCCAGCATTTT
CASSFDRNQPQHF
>TRBV30|TRBD1|few|TRBJ1-5
TGTGCCTGGAGTGTAGGGGACAGGGGGAATCAGCCCCAGCATTTT
CAWSVGDRGNQPQHF
>TRBV6-6|TRBD1|.|TRBJ1-6
TGTGCCAGCAGCATTGACAGGGCCCTCTATAATTCACCCCTCCACTTT
CASSIDRALYNSPLHF
>TRBV5-1|.|.|TRBJ1-2
TGCGCCAGCAGCGACGAGCACTATGGCTACCCCTTC
CASSDEHYGYPF
>TRBV27|.|.|TRBJ1-1
TGTGCCAGCAGTTTAATGCCTGGGCCCACTGAAGCTTTCTTT
CASSLMPGPTEAFF
>TRBV5-6|TRBD1|.|TRBJ2-7
TGTGCCAGCAGCGGGGACAGGGGGCGGATGAGCTCCTACGAGCAGTACTTC
CASSGDRGRMSSYEQYF
>TRBV7-9|TRBD1|.|TRBJ2-7
TGTGCCAGCAGCCCGCGGGACAGGGCCTACGAGCAGTACTTC
CASSPRDRAYEQYF
>TRBV4-3|TRBD2|.|TRBJ2-5
TGCGCCAGCAGCCTTCAAGCGGGGGGGGGAGGAGAGACCCAGTACTTC
CASSLQAGGGGETQYF
>TRBV6-1|TRBD2|.|TRBJ2-7
TGTGCCAGCAGTGAACAACTAGCGGGAGGCGAGCAGTACTTC
CASSEQLAGGEQYF
>TRBV28|.|.|TRBJ2-7
TGTGCCAGCACCCTTTCTTACGAGCAGTACTTC
CASTLSYEQYF
>TRBV9|.|.|TRBJ2-3
TGTGCCAGCAGCGCATCCTCTTCTAAAAGCACAGATACGCAGTATTTT
CASSASSSKSTDTQYF
>TRBV9|TRBD1|.|TRBJ2-1
TGTGCCAGCAGCCCGAGGACAGGGGGGCATGAGCAGTTCTTC
CASSPRTGGHEQFF
>TRBV7-9|TRBD1|.|TRBJ2-7
TGTGCCAGCAGCTTAACGACGGGACAGGGTTACGAGCAGTACTTC
CASSLTTGQGYEQYF
>TRBV5-1|TRBD2|.|TRBJ2-1
TGCGCCAGCAGCTTGGGGGGACTAGCGGTCAATGAGCAGTTCTTC
CASSLGGLAVNEQFF
>TRBV6-6|TRBD1|.|TRBJ1-2
TGTGCCAGCAGTTACTATGTCGGACAGGGGGCAAATGGCTACACCTTC
CASSYYVGQGANGYTF
>TRBV7-2|TRBD1|.|TRBJ2-7
TGTGCCAGCAGCTTTACAGGGGTTCCATACGAGCAGTACTTC
CASSFTGVPYEQYF
>TRBV29-1|.|.|TRBJ2-1
TGCAGCGCGCGCGCTCCAACAGGTTACTACAATGAGCAGTTCTTC
CSARAPTGYYNEQFF
>TRBV11-3|TRBD2|.|TRBJ2-2
TGTGCCAGCAGCCCCGGGGGGGACACCGGGGAGCTGTTTTTT
CASSPGGDTGELFF
>TRBV5-1|.|.|TRBJ1-2
TGCGCCAGCAGCTTACGGGGAGGGGACTATGGCTACCCCTTC
CASSLRGGDYGYPF
>TRBV28|.|.|TRBJ1-1
TGTGCCAGCAGTTTATCCCCGATATGGGGGAGAGGGGGCACTGAAGCTTTCTTT
CASSLSPIWGRGGTEAFF
>TRBV28|.|once|TRBJ2-7
TGTGCCAGCAGTCCCCCGGGGAGGACCTACGAGCAGTACTTC
CASSPPGRTYEQYF